The entry that follows covers one T cell receptor (beta chain) sequence. This entry belongs to a study of blood T cell repertoires in COVID-19. Study context: Sources were T cells, B-cell-depleted T cells, or PBMCs; the material itself was cDNA or gDNA.

V dropped 2 bases and J dropped 3 bases, with 10 bases sitting between them. The CDR3 contains 15 residues. CDR1 is MGHRA, CDR2 YSYEKL, per germline. The assay was immunoSEQ multiplex PCR, and TCRdb's table has in-frame clones only and misses some. The sample has 150,000 to 200,000 clones, around 89% seen once. The source is a human donor in a cohort sampled during active COVID-19. The chain combines TRBV4-1 with TRBJ1-4; TRBD1 is a possible D gene (6 bases). The sequencing sample was made of peripheral blood. CDR3 sequence (DNA): TGCGCCAGCAGCCAACACCAGGGGTCTAATGAAAAACTGTTTTTT. Encoded protein: CASSQHQGSNEKLFF.